This TCR beta chain was sequenced for a study of T cells after yellow fever vaccination. The TCR cDNA carried a universal primer site and UMIs from 5'RACE template switching. Via MiXCR, TCRdb re-called the 5' RACE reads, giving one row per CDR3 protein. The sample consists of 550,000 to 750,000 distinct CDR3 sequences, around an eighth of them appearing once. CDR3 size: 15 residues. Between the trimmed V and J ends, which lost 0 bases and 6 bases, there was a span of 12 bases. The germline V gene encodes CDR1 ENHRY and CDR2 SYGVKD. The source of this sequence is a man aged 25 to 45 who received the YFV17D yellow fever vaccine. The sequences come from PBMCs, collected on the day of the yellow fever booster vaccination. The V gene is TRBV10-3, the J gene TRBJ2-1, with D possibly being TRBD2 (7 bases). The CDR3 spells CAISESEGGGNEQFF. Here the CDR3 DNA reads TGTGCCATCAGTGAGTCGGAAGGGGGGGGCAATGAGCAGTTCTTC.